These 15 T cell receptor beta chains came from one sample sequenced in a study of blood T cell repertoires in COVID-19. Here immunoSEQ multiplex PCR was the method, and the copy in TCRdb shows in-frame clones only, minus some. This table holds about 480,000 clones, roughly 89% found once. Specimen: peripheral blood. The receptors originated from a woman in her forties or fifties with COVID-19, enrolled during active disease.

J is TRBJ1-1 and V is TRBV5-6, with 11 positions matching TRBD1. The trim removed 3 bases at V and 5 bases at J, leaving 3 bases unmatched. Germline-derived CDR1 and CDR2 are SGHDT and YYEEEE. The CDR3 has 14 residues. The CDR3 protein is CASSWDRGGTEAFF. The CDR3 DNA sequence: TGTGCCAGCAGCTGGGACAGGGGGGGAACTGAAGCTTTCTTT.

The gene calls are TRBV11-3 and TRBJ2-7; 9 bases line up with TRBD1. V lost 4 bases and J lost 1; bases outside the gene matches: 2. Germline CDR1 is SGHNT and CDR2 is YENEEA. The CDR3 length is 14 residues. This chain's CDR3 is CASSSGTGSYEQYF. DNA for the CDR3: TGTGCCAGCAGCTCCGGGACAGGGTCCTACGAGCAGTACTTC.

This clone has only one observation. This chain uses TRBV30 with TRBJ1-5; the match to TRBD1 covers 8 bases. Trimming at V came to 5 bases and at J to 5 bases, leaving 14 bases not matched to a gene. This CDR3 contains 16 residues. CDR1 is GTSNPN and CDR2 is SVGIG in the germline V gene (reference sequence). The CDR3 reads CAWDINAGGADQPQHF. CDR3 sequence (DNA): TGTGCCTGGGACATCAATGCAGGGGGCGCCGATCAGCCCCAGCATTTT.

The chain recombines TRBV5-1 with TRBJ1-5; perhaps TRBD1 as D (5 bases). CDR3 length equals 15 residues. Trimming removed 1 base at V and 0 bases at J, with 8 bases between. Germline V gene lookup returns CDR1 SGHRS and CDR2 YFSETQ. The CDR3 nucleotides read TGCGCCAGCAGCTTGACGGGGGGTAGCAATCAGCCCCAGCATTTT. Amino acids: CASSLTGGSNQPQHF.

The chain links TRBV18 to TRBJ1-1, with a tentative D call TRBD1 (6 bases). The germline V gene encodes CDR1 KGHSH and CDR2 LQKENI. The CDR3 length is 14 residues. Trimming took 3 bases from V and 0 from J, leaving 8 bases between them. The CDR3 loop is CASSPGAMNTEAFF. CDR3 DNA: TGTGCCAGCTCACCGGGGGCCATGAACACTGAAGCTTTCTTT.

This chain joins TRBV9 and TRBJ2-3; no firm D call. Germline V CDR1 and CDR2: SGDLS, YYNGEE. This CDR3 contains 12 residues. Trimming removed 4 bases at V and 4 bases at J, with 7 bases between. CDR3 protein: CASSRLPDTQYF. CDR3 bases: TGTGCCAGCAGCCGTCTTCCAGATACGCAGTATTTT.

The rearrangement uses TRBV9 and TRBJ2-6; 7 nucleotides agree with TRBD1. With 0 bases clipped from V and 1 base from J, the junction kept 7 bases outside the gene matches. The CDR3 extends over 18 amino acids. The germline V gene encodes CDR1 SGDLS and CDR2 YYNGEE. The CDR3 sequence: CASSVAQDRESGANVLTF. For the CDR3, the DNA is TGTGCCAGCAGCGTAGCCCAAGACAGGGAATCTGGGGCCAACGTCCTGACTTTC.

The chain links TRBV7-2 to TRBJ2-5, with a weak D call TRBD2 (6 bases). Germline CDR1 SGHTA, CDR2 FQGNSA. The CDR3 is 16 amino acids. V was pared by 5 bases and J by 5 bases, with 21 bases between. The CDR3 region has the DNA TGTGCCAGCAGCCCGGGGGACGGCCTCACCGCGGAGACCCAGTACTTC. Translated, it gives CASSPGDGLTAETQYF.

V is TRBV29-1 and J is TRBJ1-2; perhaps TRBD1 as D (6 bases). The CDR3 runs to 12 residues. The V and J ends lost 7 bases and 8 bases respectively, with 17 bases between them. Per germline, CDR1 SQVTM and CDR2 ANQGSEA. CDR3 in DNA: TGCAGCGGCCTCATCCCGGGGGGCGGCTACACCTTC. It specifies CSGLIPGGGYTF.

The gene calls are TRBV4-1 and TRBJ1-3; D uncertain. Germline V gives CDR1 MGHRA, CDR2 YSYEKL. CDR3 length: 16 residues. V lost 1 base, J lost 1 base, and 11 bases lay in between. The CDR3 coding sequence is TGCGCCAGCAGCCAAGTACGGAGCGAGTCTGGAAACACCATATATTTT. Translated, it gives CASSQVRSESGNTIYF.

The chain carries TRBV12-5 and TRBJ2-3; D unclear. Per the germline V gene, CDR1 is LGHNT and CDR2 is FRNRAP. Trimming took 6 bases from V and 4 from J, leaving 11 bases between them. This CDR3 is built from 13 residues. This CDR3 reads CASGHLSSDTQYF. The CDR3 coding sequence is TGTGCTAGTGGCCATCTTAGCTCAGATACGCAGTATTTT.

This chain connects TRBV27 to TRBJ1-1; D may be TRBD1 (5 bases). The CDR3 sequence is 20 residues long. Germline CDR1 and CDR2: MNHEY and SMNVEV (reference sequence). V was pared by 0 bases and J by 4 bases, with 27 bases between. The CDR3 DNA sequence: TGTGCCAGCAGTTTATCCTACTCGAACCTAGACAGAAACCTCCGCACTGAAGCTTTCTTT. Translating it yields CASSLSYSNLDRNLRTEAFF.

The chain links TRBV29-1 to TRBJ1-2; the D gene is possibly TRBD1 (6 bases). Between the trimmed V and J ends, which lost 7 bases and 9 bases, there was a span of 15 bases. The length of the CDR3 is 11 residues. The V gene's germline CDR1 is SQVTM and CDR2 ANQGSEA. This chain's CDR3 is CSDGQPLSYTF. DNA of the CDR3: TGCAGCGATGGACAGCCCCTCAGCTACACCTTC.

The rearrangement uses TRBV5-6 and TRBJ2-3; TRBD1 matches 7 bases. Germline loops: CDR1 SGHDT, CDR2 YYEEEE. The trim removed 2 bases at V and 8 bases at J, leaving 2 bases unmatched. The CDR3 loop spans 12 amino acids. The CDR3 DNA follows: TGTGCCAGCAGCTTATCAGGGGGTACGCAGTATTTT. Translating gives CASSLSGGTQYF. Full variable domain (missing parts from reference TRBV5-6 and TRBJ2-3): DAGVTQSPTHLIKTRGQQVTLRCSPKSGHDTVSWYQQALGQGPQFIFQYYEEEERQRGNFPDRFSGHQFPNYSSELNVNALLLGDSALYLCASSLSGGTQYFGPGTRLTVL.

The CDR3 region has the DNA TGCGCCAGCAGTTTTCGTACTGACAGGGATCATCCCCCTCATGAAAAACTGTTTTTT. Amino acid sequence: CASSFRTDRDHPPHEKLFF. The J gene is TRBJ1-4, the V gene TRBV10-1, with 7 bases fitting TRBD1. V shed 5 bases, J shed 6 bases, and the junction held 21 bases outside the gene matches. Germline V gives CDR1 WNHNN, CDR2 SYGVQD (reference sequence). This CDR3 comprises 19 residues.